This entry features one TCR beta chain sequence. The data originate from a study of cytomegalovirus exposure and HLA in healthy donors. This CDR3 has 15 residues. Germline CDR1 SGHAT, CDR2 FQDESV (reference sequence). Between the trimmed V and J ends, which lost 1 base and 4 bases, there was a span of 13 bases. Use of 60 Vbeta and 13 Jbeta primers characterized the PCR. Assay: immunoSEQ multiplex PCR; the TCRdb copy retains only in-frame clones and omits some. This sample yields tens of thousands of clones, of which 76% are seen a single time; 3.3% belongs to the top ten. Sequencing was performed on PBMCs. The receptor comes from a man younger than 35 in good health and CMV-seronegative. The chain employs TRBV11-1 and TRBJ1-1; D might be TRBD1 (6 bases). CDR3 DNA: TGTGCCAGCAGCTTAGGGGACAATCGGTTCACTGAAGCTTTCTTT. Its translation is CASSLGDNRFTEAFF.